This T cell receptor beta chain was observed in a study of cytomegalovirus exposure and HLA in healthy donors. Study-level information: As released early, the data held some 80 million unique TCRs from HLA-typed donors.

To note about this clone: Its antigen is still unknown.

General study findings and limits: In a later analysis, common viral pathogens appeared linked to several of the most significant clusters. Cytomegalovirus-associated TCR beta chains were listed, numbering 150 to 200. As immune exposure information, only CMV serostatus was available.

In germline, CDR1 is SGHRS, CDR2 YFSETQ. Unmatched junction bases numbered 9, after V lost 0 bases and J lost 0 bases. The CDR3 loop spans 17 amino acids. Primers included in the PCR were 60 Vbeta and 13 Jbeta primers. TCRdb's table, derived via immunoSEQ multiplex PCR, lists solely in-frame clones and lacks some. The table records 150,000 to 200,000 clones, roughly 83% of them present only once. V and J are TRBV5-1 and TRBJ2-7; TRBD1 agrees at 7 bases. The clonotype was recovered from a woman aged 45-59 years in good health and CMV-seronegative. The specimen sequenced was PBMCs. Here the CDR3 DNA reads TGCGCCAGCAGCTTGGTCTTTGACCGGGACAGCTCCTACGAGCAGTACTTC. The encoded protein is CASSLVFDRDSSYEQYF.